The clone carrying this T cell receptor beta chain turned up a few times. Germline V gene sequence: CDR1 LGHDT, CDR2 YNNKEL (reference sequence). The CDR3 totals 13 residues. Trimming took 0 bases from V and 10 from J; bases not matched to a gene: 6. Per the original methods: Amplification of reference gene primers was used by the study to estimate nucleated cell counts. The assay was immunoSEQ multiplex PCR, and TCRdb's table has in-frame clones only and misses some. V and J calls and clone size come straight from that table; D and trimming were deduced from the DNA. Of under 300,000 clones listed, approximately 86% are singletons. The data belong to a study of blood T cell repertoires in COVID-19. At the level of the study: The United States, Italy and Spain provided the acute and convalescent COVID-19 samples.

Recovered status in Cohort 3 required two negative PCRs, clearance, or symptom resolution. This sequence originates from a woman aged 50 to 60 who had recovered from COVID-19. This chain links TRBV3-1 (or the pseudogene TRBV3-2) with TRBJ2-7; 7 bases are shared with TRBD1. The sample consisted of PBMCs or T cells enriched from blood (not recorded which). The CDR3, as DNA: TGTGCCAGCAGCCAAGAAGACAGGGCCCCACAGTACTTC. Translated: CASSQEDRAPQYF.